Listed here are 5 T cell receptor beta chains from one sample, sequenced in a study of CD8 T cells in Susac syndrome. The RNA input was about 0.5 to 1 ug, and it was reverse transcribed with random hexamers. TCRdb recomputed calls from the immunoSEQ multiplex PCR reads with MiXCR, one row per CDR3 protein. The sample includes under 200,000 distinct CDR3 sequences, more than 90% of them seen just once. Sequencing used CD4+ T cells from PBMCs. These TCRs come from a human donor in good health.

The chain links TRBV5-1 to TRBJ2-3; TRBD2 agrees at 10 bases. Germline CDR1 SGHRS, CDR2 YFSETQ. The J segment lost 0 bases and the V segment lost 9 bases, leaving 4 bases of the junction unmatched. The CDR3 is 14 residues long. CDR3 sequence: CATTAGGSTDTQYF. The CDR3 coding sequence is TGCGCCACCACAGCGGGGGGGAGCACAGATACGCAGTATTTT.

The genes are TRBV20-1 and TRBJ2-3, with D possibly matching TRBD1 (6 bases). CDR1 and CDR2 from the germline V gene are DFQATT and SNEGSKA (reference sequence). V was shortened by 3 bases and J by 0 bases, with 10 bases between the two germline ends. This CDR3 is built from 14 residues. CDR3 DNA: TGCAGTGCTAGGGACAGAGCTAGCACAGATACGCAGTATTTT. This codes for CSARDRASTDTQYF.

The count of this clonotype is one. The chain carries TRBV28 and TRBJ2-7; the D is unclear. The V and J ends lost 3 bases and 5 bases respectively, with 8 bases between them. CDR1 and CDR2 (germline): MDHEN, SYDVKM. The CDR3 contains 12 residues. The DNA of the CDR3 is TGTGCCAGCAGTTTCCCTCCCCACGAGCAGTACTTC. It translates to CASSFPPHEQYF. Supplemented by reference TRBV28 and TRBJ2-7, the full variable domain reads DVKVTQSSRYLVKRTGEKVFLECVQDMDHENMFWYRQDPGLGLRLIYFSYDVKMKEKGDIPEGYSVSREKKERFSLILESASTNQTSMYLCASSFPPHEQYFGPGTRLTVT.

This clonotype was picked up one time. This rearrangement joins TRBV28 to TRBJ2-2; D remains ambiguous. V lost 8 bases to trimming and J lost 5 bases, with 12 bases between them. Germline V gene sequence: CDR1 MDHEN, CDR2 SYDVKM. The CDR3 has 13 amino acids. The CDR3 reads CASRRVRTGELFF. Here the CDR3 DNA reads TGTGCCAGCCGAAGGGTGAGGACCGGGGAGCTGTTTTTT. The full variable domain, its missing parts supplied by reference TRBV28 and TRBJ2-2, is DVKVTQSSRYLVKRTGEKVFLECVQDMDHENMFWYRQDPGLGLRLIYFSYDVKMKEKGDIPEGYSVSREKKERFSLILESASTNQTSMYLCASRRVRTGELFFGEGSRLTVL.

The rearrangement uses TRBV14 and TRBJ1-1; TRBD1 aligns across 9 bases. The CDR3 has 13 amino acids. The germline CDR1 and CDR2 sequences are SGHDN and FVKESK. The ends lost 8 bases at V and 5 bases at J; junction bases unmatched: 6. CDR3 amino acids: CASGKQGATEAFF. Here the CDR3 DNA reads TGTGCCAGCGGCAAACAGGGGGCGACTGAAGCTTTCTTT. The full variable domain, with the rest looked up from reference TRBV14 and TRBJ1-1, is EAGVTQFPSHSVIEKGQTVTLRCDPISGHDNLYWYRRVMGKEIKFLLHFVKESKQDESGMPNNRFLAERTGGTYSTLKVQPAELEDSGVYFCASGKQGATEAFFGQGTRLTVV.